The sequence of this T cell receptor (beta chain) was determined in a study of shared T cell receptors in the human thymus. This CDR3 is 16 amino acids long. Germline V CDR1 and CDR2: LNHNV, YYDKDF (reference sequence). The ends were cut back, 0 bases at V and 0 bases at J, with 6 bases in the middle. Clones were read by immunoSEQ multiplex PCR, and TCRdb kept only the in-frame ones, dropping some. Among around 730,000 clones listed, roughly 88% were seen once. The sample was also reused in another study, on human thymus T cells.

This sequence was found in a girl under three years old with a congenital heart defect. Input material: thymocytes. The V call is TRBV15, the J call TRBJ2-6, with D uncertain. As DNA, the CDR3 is TGTGCCACCAGCAGAGAGGGCGTCTCTGGGGCCAACGTCCTGACTTTC. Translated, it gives CATSREGVSGANVLTF.